The next 14 T cell receptor beta chains were all read from a single sample in a study of long-term antiretroviral therapy in people with HIV. Runs used v3.0 of the immunoSEQ assay and were done at survey level. Profiled with immunoSEQ multiplex PCR; TCRdb holds only in-frame clones, not every one. The sample carries roughly 28,000 clones, 85% to 95% recorded once. The sequenced sample was unsorted PBMCs, obtained 5.3 years after starting antiretroviral therapy. The receptor set was obtained from a man aged 50 to 59 with HIV.

The gene calls are TRBV19 and TRBJ2-4, with TRBD2 matching 14 bases. V was pared by 10 bases and J by 7 bases, with 6 bases of the junction left unmatched. Per the germline V gene, CDR1 is LNHDA and CDR2 is SQIVND (reference sequence). CDR3 size: 14 residues. CDR3 amino acids: CATTRTSGGNIQYF. CDR3 coding DNA: TGTGCCACCACCAGGACTAGCGGGGGGAACATTCAGTACTTC.

This chain connects TRBV5-1 to TRBJ2-7, with 8 nucleotides matching TRBD1. With 4 bases clipped from V and 0 bases from J, the junction kept 6 bases outside the gene matches. Germline-derived CDR1 and CDR2 are SGHRS and YFSETQ. The CDR3 is 15 amino acids. The DNA for the CDR3 is TGCGCCAGCAGCGCCGGACAGGGAAGCTCCTACGAGCAGTACTTC. Translation gives CASSAGQGSSYEQYF.

The chain carries TRBV5-5 and TRBJ2-1; a weak D match, TRBD1 (6 bases). Germline V CDR1 and CDR2: SGHKS, YYEKEE (reference sequence). The CDR3 covers 14 residues. Trimming left V 0 bases short and J 6 bases short, with 10 bases between. CDR3 sequence reads: CASSLGTVLNEQFF. The CDR3 coding sequence is TGTGCCAGCAGCTTGGGGACAGTACTCAATGAGCAGTTCTTC.

The V call is TRBV19, the J call TRBJ2-4, with D perhaps given as TRBD1 or TRBD2 (5 bases each). CDR3 length: 15 residues. Germline V gives CDR1 LNHDA, CDR2 SQIVND (reference sequence). The V end was cut by 3 bases, the J end by 1 base, with 10 bases between. CDR3 bases: TGTGCCAGTAGTATCGGCAGGGAGGCCAAAAACATTCAGTACTTC. Translation gives CASSIGREAKNIQYF.

V gene TRBV5-5 combines with J gene TRBJ1-4; D possibly corresponds to TRBD1 (6 bases). Per germline, CDR1 SGHKS and CDR2 YYEKEE (reference sequence). V gave up 4 bases and J gave up 0 bases, with 16 bases separating them. The CDR3 spans 17 residues. CDR3 in amino acids: CASSLTGQGTTNEKLFF. DNA for the CDR3: TGTGCCAGCAGCCTGACAGGCCAGGGAACAACTAATGAAAAACTGTTTTTT.

This chain connects TRBV14 to TRBJ1-2; D not resolved. The CDR3 is 17 amino acids. V was clipped by 4 bases and J by 2 bases, with 20 bases between them. The germline gives CDR1 SGHDN, CDR2 FVKESK. The CDR3 DNA is TGTGCCAGCAGCCTTCAACCCGATGGCTCGAGGAACTATGGCTACACCTTC. It specifies CASSLQPDGSRNYGYTF.

The CDR3 DNA reads as TGTGCCAGCAGCTCGGGACTAGCGGGAGACACAGATACGCAGTATTTT. Translation: CASSSGLAGDTDTQYF. V gene TRBV11-2 combines with J gene TRBJ2-3; TRBD2 matches at 14 bases. This CDR3 spans 16 amino acids. J was trimmed by 2 bases and V by 4 bases; bases with no gene match: 2. CDR1 is SGHAT, CDR2 FQNNGV, per germline.

The CDR3 spells CASSPNQNTEAFF. DNA of the CDR3: TGTGCCAGCAGCCCAAACCAGAACACTGAAGCTTTCTTT. The V gene is TRBV9, the J gene TRBJ1-1; D not certain. CDR1 and CDR2 (germline): SGDLS, YYNGEE. The CDR3 has 13 residues. With 4 bases removed from V and 1 base from J, the gap between germline ends came to 8 bases.

V usage is TRBV5-4 and J usage is TRBJ2-3; D unresolved. V was shortened by 5 bases and J by 4 bases, with 14 bases between the two germline ends. The CDR3 is 14 residues long. Germline V gene sequence: CDR1 SGHNT, CDR2 YYREEE (reference sequence). The CDR3 protein is CASSSRVAADTQYF. In DNA form, the CDR3 reads TGTGCCAGCAGTTCAAGGGTAGCTGCAGATACGCAGTATTTT.

The CDR3, as DNA: TGTGCCAGCAGCCGGGACAGGGGACCTTCCGAGCAGTACTTC. Protein sequence: CASSRDRGPSEQYF. The gene calls are TRBV9 and TRBJ2-7; 10 nucleotides align to TRBD1. This CDR3 comprises 14 residues. Germline V gene sequence: CDR1 SGDLS, CDR2 YYNGEE. V lost 4 bases, J lost 6 bases, and 7 bases stayed unmatched. The whole variable domain, remainder taken from reference TRBV9 and TRBJ2-7, is DSGVTQTPKHLITATGQRVTLRCSPRSGDLSVYWYQQSLDQGLQFLIQYYNGEERAKGNILERFSAQQFPDLHSELNLSSLELGDSALYFCASSRDRGPSEQYFGPGTRLTVT.

V is TRBV19 and J is TRBJ1-1; TRBD1 agrees at 7 bases. J gave up 6 bases and V 5 bases, and 6 bases lay outside the gene matches. This CDR3 contains 13 residues. Germline V gene sequence: CDR1 LNHDA, CDR2 SQIVND (reference sequence). CDR3 region: CASSPRDRAEAFF. CDR3 DNA: TGTGCCAGTAGTCCCCGGGACAGAGCTGAAGCTTTCTTT.

CDR3 amino acids: CASSVSGTGGTGELFF. The CDR3 coding sequence is TGTGCCAGCAGCGTATCCGGGACAGGGGGCACCGGGGAGCTGTTTTTT. This chain links TRBV9 with TRBJ2-2; 11 bases are shared with TRBD1. Germline CDR1 is SGDLS and CDR2 is YYNGEE. CDR3 length: 16 residues. With 1 base clipped from V and 4 bases from J, the junction kept 3 bases outside the gene matches.

This clone has only one observation. The V and J genes are TRBV5-4 and TRBJ2-7, with 8 bases that match TRBD1. This CDR3 has 14 residues. V lost 4 bases and J lost 4; bases outside the gene matches: 7. Germline V CDR1 and CDR2: SGHNT, YYREEE (reference sequence). DNA for the CDR3: TGTGCCAGCAGCCAGGACAGGGAAGTTTACGAGCAGTACTTC. Residues: CASSQDREVYEQYF.

V gene TRBV11-2 combines with J gene TRBJ2-1; D is perhaps TRBD2 (5 bases). V lost 1 base to trimming and J lost 10 bases, with 11 bases between them. This CDR3 spans 13 amino acids. The germline gives CDR1 SGHAT, CDR2 FQNNGV. CDR3 in amino acids: CASSLGLTAEQFF. For the CDR3, the DNA is TGTGCCAGCAGCTTAGGACTAACCGCGGAGCAGTTCTTC.